This T cell receptor (beta chain) was retrieved from a study of T-cell memory formation after mild COVID-19. Overall study: In these data, TCR clusters were largely donor specific.

Study-level points and caveats: That cross-reactive memory joined was suggested by some responding clones appearing in pre-infection memory. Nothing showed for sure that second-wave clones peaking on day 37 were SARS-CoV-2 specific.

A 5'RACE reaction primed in the constant segment made cDNA libraries of TCR alpha and TCR beta, and these carried sample barcodes and UMIs. MiXCR, applied by TCRdb to the 5' RACE reads, yields one record per CDR3 protein. The table has around 310,000 distinct CDR3 sequences, 20% to 25% seen once. Ten or more counts support this clonotype. The antigen is undetermined. The ends were cut back, 2 bases at V and 5 bases at J, with 13 bases in the middle. Germline CDR1 is SGHRS and CDR2 is YFSETQ. The CDR3 sequence is 15 residues long. The sequencing sample was made of PBMCs or a T cell subset sorted from them (not recorded which). This clonotype was obtained from a man aged 18 to 35 who had mild COVID-19 (a few samples of this study predate the infection). Cell type and time point are not known. The V and J genes are TRBV5-1 and TRBJ2-2; either TRBD1 or TRBD2 may supply D (5 bases each). CDR3 region: CASSFSPGTTGELFF. The CDR3 region has the DNA TGCGCCAGCAGCTTTTCGCCAGGGACGACCGGGGAGCTGTTTTTT.